A selection of T cell receptor beta chains follows, all from one sample in a study of early T cells in non-severe SARS-CoV-2 infection. TCRdb re-derived calls from the 5' RACE reads in MiXCR, one entry per CDR3 protein. The sample lists approximately 71,000 distinct CDR3 sequences, more than 10% seen once, with roughly 1.7% in the top ten. Sequencing input: whole blood. These receptors all stem from an adult who was a healthcare worker with PCR-confirmed SARS-CoV-2 infection or an uninfected control (not recorded which). The CDR3 runs from the conserved cysteine through the conserved F or W. Clone size, where shown, is once, few, many, or a class for clones that have expanded.

clone_size j_call v_call cdr3_aa
- TRBJ1-4 TRBV7-2 CASSLSPGAVGEKLFF
many TRBJ2-2 TRBV9 CASSPPTGLERGASPGELFF
many TRBJ2-1 TRBV5-4 CASSRDRGPSEQFF
many TRBJ2-7 TRBV20-1 CSARGTANEQYF
few TRBJ2-1 TRBV7-9 CASSVATSHSSYNEQFF
many TRBJ2-3 TRBV30 CAWSPKVGLGYTDTQYF
few TRBJ2-5 TRBV6-6 CASSYSGLVEETQYF
- TRBJ2-5 TRBV6-5 CASRDTNQETQYF
- TRBJ1-1 TRBV12-3/TRBV12-4 CASRATGGAEAFF
once TRBJ2-3 TRBV9 CASTERGRSTDTQYF
many TRBJ2-5 TRBV25-1 CASSGDGVPGTQYF
few TRBJ2-5 TRBV30 CAWRYKTGSLRETQYF
many TRBJ2-5 TRBV2 CASSGDSSESQYF
- TRBJ2-3 TRBV6-5 CASSYGTASDTQYF
many TRBJ1-2 TRBV7-9 CASSFDRGVDGYTF
- TRBJ1-6 TRBV28 CASSLGGKYKSTLHF
many TRBJ1-1 TRBV20-1 CSARYGTVHTEAFF
- TRBJ2-1 TRBV5-1 CASSETSGAYNEQFF
few TRBJ2-5 TRBV24-1 CATSDGSQETQYF
few TRBJ2-7 TRBV11-2 CASSRRATGTGVLYEQYF
many TRBJ2-1 TRBV30 CAWTRGSGNEQFF
few TRBJ2-7 TRBV25-1 CASSNPGEAYEQYF
- TRBJ2-1 TRBV10-2 CASSERGLEYNEQFF
many TRBJ1-1 TRBV5-4 CASSLEGSLRTEAFF
- TRBJ2-7 TRBV7-2 CASSPRLAGNEQYF
- TRBJ1-6 TRBV14 CASSSGLYNSPLHF
many TRBJ1-2 TRBV2 CASSEEALTRGYTF
many TRBJ2-2 TRBV7-9 CASSLGGLAPNTGELFF
- TRBJ2-7 TRBV4-1 CASSQDLTRNRYEQYF
few TRBJ2-7 TRBV5-6 CASSLGGTGIGEQYF
- TRBJ2-2 TRBV13 CASSPRLEAGELFF
many TRBJ2-1 TRBV27 CASSFPSAERVF
many TRBJ2-4 TRBV9 CASSYRQGETSIQYF
few TRBJ2-5 TRBV10-2 CATALNRKQETQYF
- TRBJ2-2 TRBV10-3 CAISPGTGFDTGELFF
- TRBJ1-1 TRBV10-3 CATRDRYTEAFF
many TRBJ2-5 TRBV10-1 CATEGQGPPDTYQETQYF
few TRBJ2-1 TRBV6-5 CASSGGGDDDNEQFF
many TRBJ1-6 TRBV5-1 CASSLTVTNSPLHF
few TRBJ1-3 TRBV6-1 CASSEWDTIYF
many TRBJ2-1 TRBV2 CASTLGTGGSYNEQFF
many TRBJ2-7 TRBV10-3 CAISSGFLGYEQYF
many TRBJ1-1 TRBV7-2 CASSSSATEAFF
- TRBJ2-5 TRBV4-1 CASSSTLGSRQTQYF
many TRBJ2-4 TRBV3-1 CASSQELTPDKNIQYF
many TRBJ2-1 TRBV3-1 CASSSGPRGVEQFF
many TRBJ1-2 TRBV5-1 CASSLAGGADGYTF
many TRBJ2-7 TRBV6-2/TRBV6-3 CASSYSRLGLYEQYF
- TRBJ2-2 TRBV7-8 CASSRDPRTGELFF
many TRBJ1-6 TRBV13 CASSSKGRGSPLHF
- TRBJ2-7 TRBV29-1 CSVRPDSMEQYF
- TRBJ2-1 TRBV6-2/TRBV6-3 CASSRRTSYNEQFF
- TRBJ1-6 TRBV7-9 CASSTPGLGSPLHF
- TRBJ2-7 TRBV28 CASRPHRLEQYF
- TRBJ2-1 TRBV7-2 CASSFPQTISEQFF
few TRBJ2-1 TRBV7-9 CASSLSEGVHNEQFF
few TRBJ1-2 TRBV3-1 CASSHDPTGRGYTF
few TRBJ2-2 TRBV30 CAWRGQGAYTGELFF
many TRBJ2-2 TRBV12-3/TRBV12-4 CASSPSGELFF
- TRBJ2-5 TRBV12-3/TRBV12-4 CASTRSGSQETQYF